This TCR beta chain was recorded in a study of cytomegalovirus exposure and HLA in healthy donors. There are 19 residues in the CDR3. The PCR ran on 60 Vbeta and 13 Jbeta primers. Profiled with immunoSEQ multiplex PCR; TCRdb holds only in-frame clones, not every one. The table includes about 200,000 clones, 70% detected once. The receptor was derived from a man in his forties in good health and CMV-seropositive. The chain carries TRBV7-5 and TRBJ1-3. TRBV7-5 is noted as a pseudogene. Sequencing was carried out using PBMCs. The CDR3 nucleotides are TGTGTCAGAAGCTTAGATGGTCACCTAGAACTTAGGTCTGGAAACACCATATATTTT. Residues: CVRSLDGHLELRSGNTIYF.